This T cell receptor (beta chain) was sequenced for a study of CD8+ T cells in alopecia areata. Study details: Treated patients were given 5 to 10 mg oral tofacitinib twice daily. The share of scalp area affected provided the severity score for treated patients.

This CDR3 contains 14 residues. Trimming took off 1 base at V and 7 bases at J, with 14 bases between the two ends. Germline CDR1 is LNHDA and CDR2 is SQIVND (reference sequence). The sample holds one count of this clone. The antigen is undetermined. Noted treatment: oral pan-JAK inhibitor, 5-10 mg twice daily. Regarding the study as a whole: Especially in alopecia totalis/universalis, lesional scalp showed greater clonality than normal scalp did. Between patients, shared TCR sequences were less clear than in mice. This was possibly due in part to HLA diversity in the patient population.

Sequencing relied on a cDNA template that was reverse transcribed from extracted RNA. TCRdb's table, derived via immunoSEQ multiplex PCR, lists solely in-frame clones and lacks some. The data hold 180,000 or so clones, with approximately 59% observed a single time. The source was CD4+ T cells sorted from blood, collected at approximately week 55, from a patient treated with tofacitinib. This sequence joins TRBV19 and TRBJ2-7; unclear D gene. The clonotype was recovered from a human donor with alopecia areata. The CDR3 nucleotides read TGTGCCAGTAGTATAGCCGATGTCCAAGGGGAGCAGTACTTC. This encodes CASSIADVQGEQYF.